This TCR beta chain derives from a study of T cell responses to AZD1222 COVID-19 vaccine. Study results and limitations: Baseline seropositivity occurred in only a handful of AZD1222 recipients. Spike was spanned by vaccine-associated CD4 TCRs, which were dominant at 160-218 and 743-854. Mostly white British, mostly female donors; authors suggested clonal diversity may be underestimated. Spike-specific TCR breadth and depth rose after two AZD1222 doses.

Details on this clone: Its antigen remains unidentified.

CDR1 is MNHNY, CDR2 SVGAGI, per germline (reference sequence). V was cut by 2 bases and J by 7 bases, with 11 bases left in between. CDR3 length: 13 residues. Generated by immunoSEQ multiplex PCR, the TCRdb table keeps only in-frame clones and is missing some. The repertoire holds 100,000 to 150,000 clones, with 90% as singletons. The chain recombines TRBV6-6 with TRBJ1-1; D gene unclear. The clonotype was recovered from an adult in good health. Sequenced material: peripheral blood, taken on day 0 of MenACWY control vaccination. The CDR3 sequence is CASSYPGPSEAFF. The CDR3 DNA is TGTGCCAGCAGTTACCCCGGACCAAGTGAAGCTTTCTTT.